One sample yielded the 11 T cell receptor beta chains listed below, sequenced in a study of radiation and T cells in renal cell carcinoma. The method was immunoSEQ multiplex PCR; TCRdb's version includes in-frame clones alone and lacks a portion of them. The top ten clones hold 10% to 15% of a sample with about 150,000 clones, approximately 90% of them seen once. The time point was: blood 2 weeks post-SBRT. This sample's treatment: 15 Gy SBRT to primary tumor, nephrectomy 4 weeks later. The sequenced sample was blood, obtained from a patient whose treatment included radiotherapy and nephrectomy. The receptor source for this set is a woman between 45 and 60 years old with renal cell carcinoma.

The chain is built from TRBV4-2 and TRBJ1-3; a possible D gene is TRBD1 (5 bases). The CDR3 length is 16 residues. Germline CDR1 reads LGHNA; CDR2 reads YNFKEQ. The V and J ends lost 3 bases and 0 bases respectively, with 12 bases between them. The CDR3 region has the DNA TGTGCCAGCAGCCACTCCCGGGGCCTCTCTGGAAACACCATATATTTT. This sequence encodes CASSHSRGLSGNTIYF.

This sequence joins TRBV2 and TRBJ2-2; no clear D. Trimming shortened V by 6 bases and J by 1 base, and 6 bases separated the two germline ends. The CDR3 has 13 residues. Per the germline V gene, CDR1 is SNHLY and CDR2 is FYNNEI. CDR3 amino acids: CASRGQNTGELFF. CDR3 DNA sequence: TGTGCCAGCAGGGGCCAGAACACCGGGGAGCTGTTTTTT.

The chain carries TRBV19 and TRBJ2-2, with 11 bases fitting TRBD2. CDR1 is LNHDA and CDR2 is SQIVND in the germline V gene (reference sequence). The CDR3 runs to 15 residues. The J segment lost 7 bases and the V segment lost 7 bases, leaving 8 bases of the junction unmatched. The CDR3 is CASIPSGGIVGELFF. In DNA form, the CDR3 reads TGTGCCAGTATCCCTAGCGGGGGGATCGTCGGGGAGCTGTTTTTT.

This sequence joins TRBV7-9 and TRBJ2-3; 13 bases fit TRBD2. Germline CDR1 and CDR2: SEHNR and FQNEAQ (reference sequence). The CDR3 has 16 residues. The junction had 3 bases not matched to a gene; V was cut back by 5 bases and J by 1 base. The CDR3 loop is CASSHTSGGGTDTQYF. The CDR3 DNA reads TGTGCCAGCAGCCATACTAGCGGGGGGGGCACAGATACGCAGTATTTT.

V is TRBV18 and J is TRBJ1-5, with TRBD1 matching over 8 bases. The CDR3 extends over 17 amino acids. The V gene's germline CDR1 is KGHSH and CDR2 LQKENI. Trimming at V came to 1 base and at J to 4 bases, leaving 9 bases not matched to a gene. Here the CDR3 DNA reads TGTGCCAGCTCACCACTGGGGGGACAGGATCAAAATCAGCCCCAGCATTTT. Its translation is CASSPLGGQDQNQPQHF.

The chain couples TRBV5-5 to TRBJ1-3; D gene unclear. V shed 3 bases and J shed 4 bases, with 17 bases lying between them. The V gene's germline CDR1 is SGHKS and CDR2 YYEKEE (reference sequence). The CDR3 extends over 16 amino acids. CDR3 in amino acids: CASSSRRSGWGNTIYF. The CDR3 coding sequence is TGTGCCAGCAGCTCGAGGCGGAGCGGTTGGGGAAACACCATATATTTT.

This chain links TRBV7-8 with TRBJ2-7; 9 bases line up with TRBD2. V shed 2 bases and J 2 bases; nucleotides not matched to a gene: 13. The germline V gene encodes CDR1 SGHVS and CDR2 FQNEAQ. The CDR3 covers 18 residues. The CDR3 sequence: CASSLMGILAGITYEQYF. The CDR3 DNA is TGTGCCAGCAGCTTAATGGGGATTCTAGCGGGGATTACCTACGAGCAGTACTTC.

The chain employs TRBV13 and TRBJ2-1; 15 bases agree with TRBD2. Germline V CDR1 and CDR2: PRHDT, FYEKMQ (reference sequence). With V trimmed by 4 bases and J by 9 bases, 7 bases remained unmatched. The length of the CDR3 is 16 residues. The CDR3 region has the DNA TGTGCCAGCAGCTACTGGACTAGCGGGGGGGAGGTTGAGCAGTTCTTC. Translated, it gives CASSYWTSGGEVEQFF. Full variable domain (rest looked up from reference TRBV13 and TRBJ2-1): AAGVIQSPRHLIKEKRETATLKCYPIPRHDTVYWYQQGPGQDPQFLISFYEKMQSDKGSIPDRFSAQQFSDYHSELNMSSLELGDSALYFCASSYWTSGGEVEQFFGPGTRLTVL.

The chain's CDR3 is CASSARQPVQPQHF. CDR3 DNA: TGTGCCAGCAGTGCTAGGCAGCCGGTTCAGCCCCAGCATTTT. The chain joins TRBV6-1 to TRBJ1-5; D not resolved. This CDR3 contains 14 residues. Germline-derived CDR1 and CDR2 are MNHNS and SASEGT. V lost 4 bases to trimming and J lost 6 bases, with 13 bases between them.

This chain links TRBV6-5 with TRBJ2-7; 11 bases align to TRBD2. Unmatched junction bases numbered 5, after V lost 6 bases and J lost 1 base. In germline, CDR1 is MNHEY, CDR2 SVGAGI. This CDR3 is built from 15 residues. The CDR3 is CASSPGTSGSYEQYF. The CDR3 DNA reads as TGTGCCAGCAGCCCCGGGACTAGCGGTTCCTACGAGCAGTACTTC.

The CDR3 DNA is TGTGCCAGCAGTCTAGCGGTTATAGCGTTGGAGCAGTACTTC. Its translation: CASSLAVIALEQYF. V and J are TRBV6-5 and TRBJ2-7; 7 bases map to TRBD2. The CDR3 spans 14 residues. Germline V lookup: CDR1 MNHEY, CDR2 SVGAGI. Losses at the gene ends were 5 bases for V and 7 bases for J; bases not matched to a gene: 11.